Listed here is a single T cell receptor (beta chain). The CDR3 runs 13 residues. CDR1 is MNHEY and CDR2 is SVGAGI in the germline V gene. Between the trimmed V and J ends, which lost 2 bases and 6 bases, there was a span of 10 bases. The sample belongs to a study of blood T cell repertoires in COVID-19. Study summary: Material from acute and convalescent COVID-19 was sourced from the United States, Italy and Spain.

Clones were read by immunoSEQ multiplex PCR, and TCRdb kept only the in-frame ones, dropping some. This sample has roughly 190,000 clones, with around 90% found just once. Cohorts were based on clinical histories the participants reported. Symptom resolution, clearance, or two negative PCRs marked donors in Cohort 3 as recovered. Sequencing used PBMCs or T cells enriched from blood (not recorded which). The TCR comes from a woman in her twenties or thirties who had recovered from COVID-19. V and J are TRBV6-5 and TRBJ1-1; possible D gene TRBD1, 5 bases. CDR3 DNA: TGTGCCAGCAGTTACGCAGGGTACTCTGAAGCTTTCTTT. This encodes CASSYAGYSEAFF.